The source of this T cell receptor (beta chain) is a study of naive and memory T cell subsets. Both TRBC1 and TRBC2 were covered by a beta constant-region primer of two equimolar oligonucleotides. Nested alpha and beta constant-region primers with the SP2 primer drove four PCR rounds on ligated cDNA. Each CDR3 protein is one row after TCRdb ran MiXCR on the UMI-ligation and nested PCR reads. The sample has over 20,000 distinct CDR3 sequences; approximately 8.8% are singletons. CD4 T cells were positively selected, then CD8 T cells from the CD4-negative fraction. Cells stained for CD3, CD4, CD8, CD45RA, CD27 and viability were sorted into four CD45RA/CD27 subsets. Study conclusions and caveats: Naive and memory repertoire findings lacked a ground truth for validation.

This clonotype has ten or more counts. Its target is unknown. J lost 1 base, V lost 0 bases, and 13 bases had no gene match. CDR3 length: 20 amino acids. Germline V gene lookup returns CDR1 DFQATT and CDR2 SNEGSKA (reference sequence). Sequencing used central memory CD8+ T cells from blood. The sequence was obtained from a human donor in good health. The gene calls are TRBV20-1 and TRBJ2-6; 9 bases align to TRBD2. For the CDR3, the DNA is TGCAGTGCTAGAGATTATCGCGGCGGGAGGGCCCCGTCTGGGGCCAACGTCCTGACTTTC. Its translation is CSARDYRGGRAPSGANVLTF.